The next 28 T cell receptor beta chains were all read from a single sample in a study of cytomegalovirus exposure and HLA in healthy donors. It was with 60 Vbeta and 13 Jbeta primers that the PCR ran. TCRdb keeps only in-frame clones here, not all; method: immunoSEQ multiplex PCR. The sample lists tens of thousands of clones, approximately 84% occurring once. Material for sequencing was PBMCs. These receptors all come from a man aged 18 to 35 in good health and CMV-seronegative.

The chain recombines TRBV7-9 with TRBJ1-6; a possible D gene is TRBD1 (5 bases). Germline loops: CDR1 SEHNR, CDR2 FQNEAQ (reference sequence). Trimming left V 5 bases short and J 0 bases short, with 11 bases between. The CDR3 totals 16 residues. The CDR3 region has the DNA TGTGCCAGCAGCCCCCGACAGAGCTCCTATAATTCACCCCTCCACTTT. It specifies CASSPRQSSYNSPLHF.

The chain is built from TRBV4-3 and TRBJ1-1; 9 positions agree with TRBD1. The CDR3 runs 15 residues. In germline, CDR1 is LGHNA, CDR2 YSLEER. The junction had 6 bases not matched to a gene; V was cut back by 1 base and J by 6 bases. CDR3 DNA sequence: TGCGCCAGCAGCCAAGTAGAACAGGGGGCTTCTGAAGCTTTCTTT. Translating it yields CASSQVEQGASEAFF.

The rearrangement links TRBV10-1 to TRBJ1-2, with 7 bases lining up with TRBD1. The trim removed 5 bases at V and 2 bases at J, leaving 2 bases unmatched. The CDR3 totals 13 residues. Germline V gene data show CDR1 as WNHNN and CDR2 as SYGVQD (reference sequence). CDR3 region: CASSSTGNYGYTF. CDR3 nucleotide sequence: TGCGCCAGCAGTTCGACAGGGAACTATGGCTACACCTTC.

CDR3 nucleotide sequence: TGTGCCAGCAGGGGCGGGGTAGATACGCAGTATTTT. Its protein product is CASRGGVDTQYF. This chain joins TRBV27 and TRBJ2-3, with D maybe TRBD2 (6 bases). V was pared by 6 bases and J by 5 bases, with 9 bases between. The germline gives CDR1 MNHEY, CDR2 SMNVEV (reference sequence). The CDR3 covers 12 residues.

J is TRBJ2-5 and V is TRBV5-4, with 11 bases fitting TRBD2. Per germline, CDR1 SGHNT and CDR2 YYREEE (reference sequence). The V and J ends lost 0 bases and 4 bases, in that order; junction bases with no gene match: 8. The CDR3 is made up of 17 amino acids. CDR3 loop: CASSLESWLAGGETQYF. The CDR3 nucleotides read TGTGCCAGCAGCTTGGAGTCGTGGCTAGCGGGAGGAGAGACCCAGTACTTC.

This clone was observed a few times. V gene TRBV6-5 combines with J gene TRBJ2-3, with TRBD2 matching over 12 bases. The CDR3 is made up of 15 amino acids. Germline V gene data show CDR1 as MNHEY and CDR2 as SVGAGI. Trimming took 0 bases from V and 5 from J; bases not matched to a gene: 0. CDR3 in DNA: TGTGCCAGCAGTTACTCGGGACTAGCGGGAGATACGCAGTATTTT. Its protein product is CASSYSGLAGDTQYF.

The V gene is TRBV27, the J gene TRBJ2-7; perhaps TRBD1 as D (5 bases). The V end was cut by 7 bases, the J end by 3 bases, with 16 bases between. Germline loops: CDR1 MNHEY, CDR2 SMNVEV (reference sequence). The CDR3 is 14 amino acids. For the CDR3, the DNA is TGTGCCAGCACCAGAGACAGTTCGAACTACGAGCAGTACTTC. This codes for CASTRDSSNYEQYF.

Points on this clone: Other nucleotide sequences from this sample produce the same CDR3. The chain combines TRBV6-1 with TRBJ1-4, with 7 bases aligning to TRBD1. With V trimmed by 5 bases and J by 6 bases, 3 bases remained unmatched. CDR1 is MNHNS and CDR2 is SASEGT in the germline V gene. CDR3 length equals 13 residues. In DNA, the CDR3 is TGTGCCAGCAGTAGAGACAGGGATGAAAAACTGTTTTTT. It yields the protein CASSRDRDEKLFF.

This chain uses TRBV20-1 with TRBJ1-1, with a tentative D call TRBD1 (6 bases). The V gene lost 5 bases and the J gene lost 11 bases, with 12 bases spanning the gap. Germline CDR1 and CDR2: DFQATT and SNEGSKA (reference sequence). There are 10 residues in the CDR3. CDR3 protein: CSAPTGPAFF. Written as DNA, the CDR3 is TGCAGTGCTCCGACAGGTCCCGCTTTCTTT.

The gene calls are TRBV5-4 and TRBJ1-2; 8 bases align to TRBD1. The CDR3 spans 16 residues. The germline V gene has CDR1 SGHNT and CDR2 YYREEE (reference sequence). V lost 3 bases to trimming and J lost 0 bases; unmatched junction nucleotides: 7. CDR3 in DNA: TGTGCCAGCAGCTCGGAGACAGGGGCGGCTAACTATGGCTACACCTTC. Amino acid sequence: CASSSETGAANYGYTF.

This chain joins TRBV18 and TRBJ1-5, with D unresolved. Germline loops: CDR1 KGHSH, CDR2 LQKENI. This CDR3 has 14 amino acids. V lost 5 bases and J 1 base, leaving 9 bases between the germline ends. The CDR3: CASSGSGSNQPQHF. CDR3 in DNA: TGTGCCAGCTCAGGGAGTGGGAGCAATCAGCCCCAGCATTTT.

In nucleotides, the CDR3 is TGCAGCGCTCGATCTAGCGGGGGAACAGATACGCAGTATTTT. It specifies CSARSSGGTDTQYF. V gene TRBV29-1 combines with J gene TRBJ2-3; the match to TRBD2 covers 10 bases. V trimming: 7 bases; J trimming: 3 bases; junction bases outside the gene matches: 7. The V gene's germline CDR1 is SQVTM and CDR2 ANQGSEA. This CDR3 region has 14 residues.

The chain carries TRBV7-8 and TRBJ2-7; possible D gene TRBD1, 5 bases. V was trimmed by 1 base and J by 3 bases, leaving 10 bases between them. The CDR3 has 14 residues. Germline loops: CDR1 SGHVS, CDR2 FQNEAQ. CDR3 loop: CASSLDHQGYEQYF. The CDR3 DNA reads as TGTGCCAGCAGCTTAGACCACCAGGGCTACGAGCAGTACTTC.

The chain has TRBV10-3 and TRBJ2-3, with no clear D. This CDR3 region has 12 residues. V lost 4 bases to trimming and J lost 5 bases, with 7 bases between them. Per germline, CDR1 ENHRY and CDR2 SYGVKD. The CDR3 reads CAISVQEDTQYF. CDR3 coding DNA: TGTGCCATCAGTGTTCAGGAAGATACGCAGTATTTT.

This chain's CDR3 is CASSFSGIVNTEAFF. CDR3 sequence (DNA): TGCGCCAGCAGCTTTAGTGGTATCGTGAACACTGAAGCTTTCTTT. The chain has TRBV5-1 and TRBJ1-1; D call uncertain. Trimming shortened V by 2 bases and J by 0 bases, and 11 bases separated the two germline ends. Per germline, CDR1 SGHRS and CDR2 YFSETQ. The CDR3 is 15 amino acids.

The rearrangement joins TRBV5-1 to TRBJ1-1; D gene unclear. The CDR3 extends over 15 amino acids. The germline V gene has CDR1 SGHRS and CDR2 YFSETQ. Trimming took 2 bases from V and 1 from J, leaving 12 bases between them. CDR3 protein: CASSFSLPKNTEAFF. CDR3 coding DNA: TGCGCCAGCAGCTTTTCCCTACCTAAGAACACTGAAGCTTTCTTT.

The V and J genes are TRBV9 and TRBJ1-4; D perhaps matches TRBD1 (5 bases). Germline V lookup: CDR1 SGDLS, CDR2 YYNGEE. The CDR3 spans 15 residues. The V end was cut by 6 bases, the J end by 8 bases, with 20 bases between. CDR3 sequence (DNA): TGTGCCAGCACCCCCCATGGGGGGTGGGCAGAAAAACTGTTTTTT. Protein: CASTPHGGWAEKLFF.

This chain links TRBV29-1 with TRBJ1-4; 8 positions match TRBD1. V lost 8 bases and J lost 2; bases outside the gene matches: 4. The CDR3 length is 13 residues. Germline CDR1 is SQVTM and CDR2 is ANQGSEA. In DNA, the CDR3 is TGCAGCACGAGACAGGGGACTAATGAAAAACTGTTTTTT. This sequence encodes CSTRQGTNEKLFF. Complete variable domain (other parts from reference TRBV29-1 and TRBJ1-4): SAVISQKPSRDICQRGTSLTIQCQVDSQVTMMFWYRQQPGQSLTLIATANQGSEATYESGFVIDKFPISRPNLTFSTLTVSNMSPEDSSIYLCSTRQGTNEKLFFGSGTQLSVL.

This chain connects TRBV27 to TRBJ2-4; 8 nucleotides agree with TRBD2. The CDR3 has 16 residues. Germline V gene sequence: CDR1 MNHEY, CDR2 SMNVEV (reference sequence). V was clipped by 6 bases and J by 5 bases; unmatched bases: 12. CDR3 residues: CASRDAVGAGENIQYF. CDR3 sequence (DNA): TGTGCCAGCAGAGACGCGGTGGGAGCGGGAGAAAACATTCAGTACTTC.

The CDR3 loop reads CASSPRASAGYTF. The CDR3 nucleotides read TGTGCCAGCAGTCCCAGGGCCTCGGCTGGCTACACCTTC. V is TRBV27 and J is TRBJ1-2; possibly TRBD1 for D (5 bases). V shed 5 bases and J shed 7 bases, with 14 bases lying between them. Germline V lookup: CDR1 MNHEY, CDR2 SMNVEV (reference sequence). The CDR3 is made up of 13 amino acids.

CDR3 coding DNA: TGTGCCTGGAGAGGCCCCGGGGACACCGGGGAGCTGTTTTTT. As protein: CAWRGPGDTGELFF. V gene TRBV30 combines with J gene TRBJ2-2; TRBD2 is a possible D gene (5 bases). The CDR3 contains 14 residues. The germline gives CDR1 GTSNPN, CDR2 SVGIG (reference sequence). V was cut by 3 bases and J by 3 bases, with 11 bases left in between.

This chain uses TRBV13 with TRBJ1-2, with 7 bases lining up with TRBD1. CDR1 PRHDT and CDR2 FYEKMQ come from the germline V gene (reference sequence). CDR3 length: 15 amino acids. V dropped 3 bases and J dropped 5; count of bases not matched to a gene: 9. The CDR3 protein is CASSLTDRDWYGYTF. CDR3 nucleotides: TGTGCCAGCAGCTTGACCGACAGGGATTGGTATGGCTACACCTTC.

V gene TRBV27 combines with J gene TRBJ1-1; unclear D gene. The V and J ends lost 3 bases and 5 bases respectively, with 10 bases between them. There are 13 residues in the CDR3. Germline CDR1 MNHEY, CDR2 SMNVEV (reference sequence). The CDR3 DNA is TGTGCCAGCAGTTTTACGGGAGGAACTGAAGCTTTCTTT. Translating gives CASSFTGGTEAFF.

The V call is TRBV6-1, the J call TRBJ1-2; D gene ambiguous. The germline V and J ends were trimmed by 7 bases and 0 bases, with 9 bases remaining between them. The length of the CDR3 is 13 residues. From germline, CDR1 is MNHNS and CDR2 SASEGT. The CDR3 is CASTLGTNYGYTF. CDR3 nucleotides: TGTGCCAGCACCCTCGGGACTAACTATGGCTACACCTTC.

In DNA, the CDR3 is TGCAGCGTCGGGACTTCCTATGGGACTGAAGCTTTCTTT. Encoded protein: CSVGTSYGTEAFF. The chain links TRBV29-1 to TRBJ1-1; TRBD1 might be the D (5 bases). Germline V gene lookup returns CDR1 SQVTM and CDR2 ANQGSEA. The V and J ends lost 6 bases and 5 bases respectively, with 16 bases between them. The CDR3 runs to 13 residues.

The V and J genes are TRBV30 and TRBJ1-6; TRBD1 agrees at 7 bases. Germline loops: CDR1 GTSNPN, CDR2 SVGIG (reference sequence). This CDR3 is 15 amino acids long. V lost 7 bases to trimming and J lost 7 bases; unmatched junction nucleotides: 13. CDR3 protein: CAYSLWGTENSPLHF. The CDR3, as DNA: TGTGCCTACTCTCTCTGGGGGACAGAGAATTCACCCCTCCACTTT.

The chain employs TRBV7-8 and TRBJ1-5; D not resolved. The germline V gene encodes CDR1 SGHVS and CDR2 FQNEAQ. The CDR3 runs 16 residues. The V end was cut by 1 base, the J end by 5 bases, with 15 bases between. The DNA of the CDR3 is TGTGCCAGCAGCTTAGGTACAGCAGTTTTCCATCAGCCCCAGCATTTT. It is translated as CASSLGTAVFHQPQHF. The full variable domain, its missing parts supplied by reference TRBV7-8 and TRBJ1-5, is GAGVSQSPRYKVAKRGQDVALRCDPISGHVSLFWYQQALGQGPEFLTYFQNEAQLDKSGLPSDRFFAERPEGSVSTLKIQRTQQEDSAVYLCASSLGTAVFHQPQHFGDGTRLSIL.

CDR3 loop: CASSPAGTGPREQYF. CDR3 DNA sequence: TGTGCCAGCAGCCCAGCCGGGACAGGGCCTCGCGAGCAGTACTTC. The chain recombines TRBV6-5 with TRBJ2-7, with TRBD1 matching 9 bases. Germline lookup yields CDR1 MNHEY and CDR2 SVGAGI. This CDR3 is built from 15 residues. V gave up 6 bases and J gave up 6 bases; unmatched junction bases: 12.